The clone carrying this TCR beta chain was recorded many times. The antigen is undetermined. The data stem from a study of Graves' ophthalmopathy and Graves' hyperthyroidism. The study's findings and limits: It was with around 71% sensitivity and just under 75% specificity that the model predicted ophthalmopathy progression.

Trimming shortened V by 2 bases and J by 2 bases, and 3 bases separated the two germline ends. The CDR3 sequence is 12 residues long. Germline loops: CDR1 MDHEN, CDR2 SYDVKM. The authors amplified TCR beta CDR3 regions, and they did so from RNA transcripts for repertoire sequencing. In the first round, RT-PCR was carried out with HTBI primers, and a multiplex PCR formed the second round. TCRdb redid the calling of the multiplex PCR reads with MiXCR, one entry per CDR3 protein. Of 220,000 or so distinct CDR3 sequences in the sample, about a fifth were seen once. J is TRBJ1-2 and V is TRBV28; D remains unclear. The receptor's source is a woman between 45 and 65 years old with Graves' ophthalmopathy. Sequenced sample: peripheral blood. For the CDR3, the DNA is TGTGCCAGCAGTTTAAACAACTATGGCTACACCTTC. Protein sequence: CASSLNNYGYTF.